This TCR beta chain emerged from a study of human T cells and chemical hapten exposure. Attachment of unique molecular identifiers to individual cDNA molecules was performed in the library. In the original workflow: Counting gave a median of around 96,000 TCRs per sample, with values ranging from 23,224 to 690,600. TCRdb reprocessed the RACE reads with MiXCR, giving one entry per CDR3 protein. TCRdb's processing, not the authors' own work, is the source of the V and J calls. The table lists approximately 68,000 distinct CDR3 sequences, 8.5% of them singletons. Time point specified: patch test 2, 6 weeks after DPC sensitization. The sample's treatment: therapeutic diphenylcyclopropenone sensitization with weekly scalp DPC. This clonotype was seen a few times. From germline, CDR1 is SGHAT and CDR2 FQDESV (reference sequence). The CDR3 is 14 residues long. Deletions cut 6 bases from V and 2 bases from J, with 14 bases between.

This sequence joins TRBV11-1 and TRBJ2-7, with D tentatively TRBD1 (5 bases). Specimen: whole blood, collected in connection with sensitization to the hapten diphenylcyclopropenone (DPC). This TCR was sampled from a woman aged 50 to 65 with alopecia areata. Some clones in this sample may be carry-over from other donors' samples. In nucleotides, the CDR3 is TGTGCCAGCAGGAAAACAGGAGCGCCCTACGAGCAGTACTTC. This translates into CASRKTGAPYEQYF.